This TCR beta chain comes out of a study of blood T cell repertoires in COVID-19. Background on the study: T cells, B-cell-depleted T cells, or PBMCs supplied cDNA or gDNA.

Methods used by the authors: Nucleated cell number was recorded as an estimate derived from reference gene primer amplification. Sequencing used immunoSEQ multiplex PCR; TCRdb keeps in-frame clones, though not all of them. V and J calls and clone size come straight from that table; D and trimming were deduced from the DNA. The sample contains 130,000 to 150,000 clones, around 90% of which appear only once. A note on this clone: Other DNA sequences in this sample translate to the same CDR3.

The ends were cut back, 4 bases at V and 0 bases at J, with 6 bases in the middle. Germline CDR1 reads SGHRS; CDR2 reads YFSETQ. The CDR3 consists of 13 residues. Sequencing input: peripheral blood. The TCR was taken from a human donor in a cohort sampled during active COVID-19. The chain is built from TRBV5-1 and TRBJ2-3; TRBD2 is a possible D gene (6 bases). The CDR3 region is CASSAGSTDTQYF. The CDR3 DNA reads as TGCGCCAGCAGCGCGGGGAGCACAGATACGCAGTATTTT.